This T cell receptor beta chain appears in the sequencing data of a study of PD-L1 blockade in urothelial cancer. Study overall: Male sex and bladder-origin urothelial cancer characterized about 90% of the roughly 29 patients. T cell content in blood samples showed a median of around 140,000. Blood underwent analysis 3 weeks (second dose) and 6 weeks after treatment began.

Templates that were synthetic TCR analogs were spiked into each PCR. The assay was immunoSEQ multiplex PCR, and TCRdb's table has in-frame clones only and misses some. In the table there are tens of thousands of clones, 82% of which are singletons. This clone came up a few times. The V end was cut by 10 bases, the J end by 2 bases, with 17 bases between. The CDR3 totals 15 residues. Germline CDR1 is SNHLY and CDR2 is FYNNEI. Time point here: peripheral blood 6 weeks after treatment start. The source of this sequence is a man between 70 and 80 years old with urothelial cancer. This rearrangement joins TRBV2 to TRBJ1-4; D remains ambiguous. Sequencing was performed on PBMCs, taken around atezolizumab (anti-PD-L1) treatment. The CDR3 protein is CATRETHLTNEKLFF. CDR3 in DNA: TGTGCCACCAGAGAGACTCATCTGACTAATGAAAAACTGTTTTTT.